The source of this TCR beta chain is a study of human T cells and chemical hapten exposure. TCRdb re-analysed the RACE reads in MiXCR, keeping a single row per CDR3 protein. The sample has about 80,000 distinct CDR3 sequences, approximately 10% seen once. As for time point: patch test 1, 2 weeks after DPC sensitization. Indicated treatment: therapeutic diphenylcyclopropenone sensitization with weekly scalp DPC. Whole blood, unfractionated, served as the material for total RNA extraction. J gave up 0 bases and V 5 bases, and 7 bases lay outside the gene matches. This CDR3 comprises 17 residues. CDR1 SEHNR and CDR2 FQNEAQ come from the germline V gene (reference sequence).

Sample: whole blood, taken in connection with sensitization to the hapten diphenylcyclopropenone (DPC). J is TRBJ2-6 and V is TRBV7-9, with 7 bases that match TRBD1. This TCR was recovered from a woman aged 50 to 60 with alopecia areata. Some clones in this sample may be carry-over from other donors' samples. The CDR3 reads CASSPRTGLSGANVLTF. CDR3 sequence (DNA): TGTGCCAGCAGCCCACGGACAGGTCTCTCTGGGGCCAACGTCCTGACTTTC.